This T cell receptor beta chain is from a study of PD-L1 blockade in urothelial cancer. Synthetically made TCR analog templates were put into each PCR as spikes. Profiled with immunoSEQ multiplex PCR; TCRdb holds only in-frame clones, not every one. The sample yields tens of thousands of clones, approximately 80% seen once. V gave up 1 base and J gave up 6 bases, with 10 bases separating them. CDR1 and CDR2 (germline): LNHDA, SQIVND (reference sequence). There are 14 residues in the CDR3. Time point described: pretreatment peripheral blood. Each patient's cancer was a locally advanced or metastatic urothelial carcinoma.

The source was PBMCs, collected around atezolizumab (anti-PD-L1) treatment. The V and J genes are TRBV19 and TRBJ2-1; D is perhaps TRBD1 (5 bases). This sequence was found in a man between 70 and 80 years old with urothelial cancer. The CDR3 DNA reads TGTGCCAGTAGTATAGGGGGCGTATTCAATGAGCAGTTCTTC. Its translation: CASSIGGVFNEQFF.